A selection of T cell receptor beta chains follows, all from one sample in a study of T cell changes during pregnancy in multiple sclerosis. Using immunoSEQ multiplex PCR, the repertoire was profiled, and TCRdb retains in-frame clones only, with some absent. The sample lists around 53,000 clones; 90% were seen once. The source was CD8+ T cells from peripheral blood mononuclear cells, collected before pregnancy. The receptors were sampled from a female donor with multiple sclerosis, enrolled in a pregnancy study. CDR3s include the opening cysteine and the closing phenylalanine or tryptophan. A D gene is named only where the DNA matches it firmly. For some rows the clone size is stated as once, few or many, or as a class when expanded; others skip it.

D: NA
J: TRBJ2-1
length: 16
V: TRBV10-3
size: once
DNA: TGTGCCATCAGGTGGACAGCCTCAAGCTCCTACAATGAGCAGTTCTTC
CDR3: CAIRWTASSSYNEQFF

D: TRBD1
J: TRBJ2-7
length: 13
V: TRBV6-1
size: NA
DNA: TGTGCCAGCAGCTACAGGGGACCCTACGAGCAGTACTTC
CDR3: CASSYRGPYEQYF

D: NA
J: TRBJ2-2
length: 16
V: TRBV4-1
size: NA
DNA: TGCGCCAGCAGCCAAGTGGTCGCGGTGAACACCGGGGAGCTGTTTTTT
CDR3: CASSQVVAVNTGELFF

D: NA
J: TRBJ1-5
length: 16
V: TRBV5-1
size: once
DNA: TGCGCCAGCAGCCTTAGCGGGGCAGGCTTCAATCAGCCCCAGCATTTT
CDR3: CASSLSGAGFNQPQHF

D: NA
J: TRBJ2-3
length: 15
V: TRBV10-3
size: NA
DNA: TGTGCCATCAGTGGGACACCGACGACCACAGATACGCAGTATTTT
CDR3: CAISGTPTTTDTQYF

D: TRBD1
J: TRBJ1-2
length: 14
V: TRBV29-1
size: NA
DNA: TGCAGCGTCCCGACAGGGGCTCGGCTCGGTGGCTACACCTTC
CDR3: CSVPTGARLGGYTF

D: TRBD1
J: TRBJ1-1
length: 14
V: TRBV27
size: NA
DNA: TGTGCCAGCAGGCCGACAGGGCTTGGGACTGAAGCTTTCTTT
CDR3: CASRPTGLGTEAFF

D: NA
J: TRBJ2-7
length: 14
V: TRBV25-1
size: NA
DNA: TGTGCCAGCAGTGAATATTCACAGATAGACGAGCAGTACTTC
CDR3: CASSEYSQIDEQYF

D: NA
J: TRBJ1-1
length: 13
V: TRBV29-1
size: NA
DNA: TGCAGCGGAAGAACTCCAGGTAACACTGAAGCTTTCTTT
CDR3: CSGRTPGNTEAFF

D: NA
J: TRBJ2-7
length: 13
V: TRBV2
size: NA
DNA: TGTGCCAGCAGTGAAGGGCACTCCTACGAGCAGTACTTC
CDR3: CASSEGHSYEQYF

D: NA
J: TRBJ1-4
length: 14
V: TRBV10-3
size: NA
DNA: TGTGCCATCAGTGAGTCGGCGGGCAATGAAAAACTGTTTTTT
CDR3: CAISESAGNEKLFF

D: NA
J: TRBJ1-2
length: 13
V: TRBV9
size: NA
DNA: TGTGCCAGCAGCGTCACAGGAACTTATGGCTACACCTTC
CDR3: CASSVTGTYGYTF

D: NA
J: TRBJ1-1
length: 14
V: TRBV11-2
size: once
DNA: TGTGCCAGCAGCTGGGCAGGTAGTAACACTGAAGCTTTCTTT
CDR3: CASSWAGSNTEAFF

D: NA
J: TRBJ2-1
length: 20
V: TRBV4-3
size: NA
DNA: TGCGCCAGCAGCCAAGGGGGGGGCGGGCAGGTAGCGAGCTCCTACAATGAGCAGTTCTTC
CDR3: CASSQGGGGQVASSYNEQFF

D: TRBD2
J: TRBJ2-1
length: 15
V: TRBV29-1
size: once
DNA: TGCAGCGTTATCCCAATTAGCGGGGTGGAGAATGAGCAGTTCTTC
CDR3: CSVIPISGVENEQFF

D: TRBD2
J: TRBJ2-1
length: 15
V: TRBV6-5
size: NA
DNA: TGTGCCAGCACCACCGGCGGGAGCTCCTACAATGAGCAGTTCTTC
CDR3: CASTTGGSSYNEQFF

D: NA
J: TRBJ2-7
length: 13
V: TRBV14
size: NA
DNA: TGTGCCAGCAGCCAAGACAGTTTCCACGAGCAGTACTTC
CDR3: CASSQDSFHEQYF

D: NA
J: TRBJ2-1
length: 16
V: TRBV19
size: once
DNA: TGTGCCAGTAGTATAGTCTCCGGGGGGCCTAACAATGAGCAGTTCTTC
CDR3: CASSIVSGGPNNEQFF

D: NA
J: TRBJ2-2
length: 14
V: TRBV19
size: NA
DNA: TGTGCCAGTAGTATGAGCCTTATCACCGGGGAGCTGTTTTTT
CDR3: CASSMSLITGELFF

D: NA
J: TRBJ1-6
length: 15
V: TRBV27
size: NA
DNA: TGTGCCAGCAGTCTAGGTACTCCGTATAATTCACCCCTCCACTTT
CDR3: CASSLGTPYNSPLHF

D: TRBD1
J: TRBJ2-7
length: 13
V: TRBV7-8
size: NA
DNA: TGTGCCAGCAGCCACCCGACAGGGGACGAGCAGTACTTC
CDR3: CASSHPTGDEQYF

D: TRBD2
J: TRBJ2-7
length: 14
V: TRBV11-2
size: NA
DNA: TGTGCCAGCAGCGGCCCAGCGGGGCCCTACGAGCAGTACTTC
CDR3: CASSGPAGPYEQYF